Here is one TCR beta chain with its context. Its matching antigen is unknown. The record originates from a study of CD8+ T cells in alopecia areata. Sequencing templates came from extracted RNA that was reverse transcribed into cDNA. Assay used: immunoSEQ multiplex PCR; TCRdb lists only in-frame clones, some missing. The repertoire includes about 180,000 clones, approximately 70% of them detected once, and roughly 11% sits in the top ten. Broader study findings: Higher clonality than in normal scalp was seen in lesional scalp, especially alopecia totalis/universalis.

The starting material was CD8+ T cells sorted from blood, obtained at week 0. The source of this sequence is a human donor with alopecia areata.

CDR3 in DNA: TGTGCCTGGAGTGTTCTGGCTCCAGATACGCAGTATTTT. Encoded protein: CAWSVLAPDTQYF. V gene TRBV30 combines with J gene TRBJ2-3; D gene uncertain. The length of the CDR3 is 13 residues. Germline CDR1 is GTSNPN and CDR2 is SVGIG (reference sequence). Trimming removed 0 bases at V and 4 bases at J, with 8 bases between.